Below, 17 T cell receptor beta chains from the same sample are listed, as sequenced in a study of blood T cell repertoires in COVID-19. The repertoire was sequenced with immunoSEQ multiplex PCR; TCRdb's copy has only in-frame clones and lacks some. The sample consists of about 280,000 clones, around 90% of them appearing once. Material for sequencing was peripheral blood. These receptors were taken from a man younger than 30 with active or convalescent COVID-19.

V usage is TRBV12-5 and J usage is TRBJ1-5, with a weak D call TRBD1 (6 bases). Trimming took off 0 bases at V and 5 bases at J, with 17 bases between the two ends. Germline V gene lookup returns CDR1 LGHNT and CDR2 FRNRAP. The CDR3 runs 17 residues. In nucleotides, the CDR3 is TGTGCTAGTGGTTTGGTACTTCAACGGGACAATCATCAGCCCCAGCATTTT. Its translation is CASGLVLQRDNHQPQHF.

CDR3 amino acids: CASSVPGGDEDTQYF. The DNA of the CDR3 is TGTGCCAGCAGCGTCCCCGGGGGGGATGAAGATACGCAGTATTTT. The chain carries TRBV9 and TRBJ2-3, with 8 positions matching TRBD2. The V gene end was trimmed by 2 bases and the J gene end by 5 bases; junction bases not matched to a gene: 7. Germline assignment: CDR1 SGDLS and CDR2 YYNGEE. This CDR3 comprises 15 residues.

This clone was detected once. The chain links TRBV4-1 to TRBJ1-2; the D is unclear. The CDR3 has 13 residues. V was pared by 0 bases and J by 10 bases, with 12 bases between. Per the germline V gene, CDR1 is MGHRA and CDR2 is YSYEKL. The chain's CDR3 is CASSQDGPRDYTF. CDR3 DNA: TGCGCCAGCAGCCAAGATGGGCCACGAGACTACACCTTC.

The chain joins TRBV9 to TRBJ1-3, with D possibly TRBD1 on 6 matching bases. From germline, CDR1 is SGDLS and CDR2 YYNGEE. The CDR3 sequence is 15 residues long. Trimming removed 4 bases from V and 0 bases from J, with 11 bases in between. The CDR3 protein is CASSSAGVSGNTIYF. The DNA of the CDR3 is TGTGCCAGCAGCTCCGCAGGGGTCTCTGGAAACACCATATATTTT.

The chain combines TRBV6-2 or TRBV6-3 with TRBJ2-1, with 7 bases fitting TRBD2. The V and J ends lost 4 bases and 5 bases, in that order; junction bases with no gene match: 5. Germline values: CDR1 MNHEY, CDR2 SVGEGT. This CDR3 has 14 residues. The CDR3 DNA sequence: TGTGCCAGCAGTTTCGGGGGGAGGCACAATGAGCAGTTCTTC. This sequence encodes CASSFGGRHNEQFF.

This sequence joins TRBV24-1 and TRBJ2-1, with a weak D call TRBD1 (6 bases). The CDR3 runs to 17 residues. Trimming cost V 5 bases and J 1 base, with 17 bases left between them. Looked up from germline, CDR1 is KGHDR and CDR2 is SFDVKD. CDR3 sequence: CATSATSGEWSYNEQFF. The CDR3 nucleotides read TGTGCCACCAGTGCAACATCAGGGGAGTGGTCCTACAATGAGCAGTTCTTC.

The J gene is TRBJ1-2, the V gene TRBV7-9; D is unresolved. The V and J ends lost 7 bases and 8 bases respectively, with 23 bases between them. The CDR3 spans 15 residues. The germline CDR1 and CDR2 sequences are SEHNR and FQNEAQ (reference sequence). CDR3 protein: CASNHVGGRPGGYTF. The CDR3, as DNA: TGTGCCAGCAACCACGTAGGCGGCAGGCCGGGGGGCTACACCTTC.

The chain combines TRBV6-5 with TRBJ1-1, with D tentatively TRBD1 (5 bases). The V end lost 6 bases, the J end lost 11 bases, and 16 bases lay between the germline ends. The CDR3 has 12 amino acids. CDR1 and CDR2 (germline): MNHEY, SVGAGI. Written as DNA, the CDR3 is TGTGCCAGCAGCCGTGACAGCACCGGGGCTTTCTTT. It specifies CASSRDSTGAFF.

This clone was recorded only once. This chain joins TRBV3-1 (or the pseudogene TRBV3-2) and TRBJ1-5; weak D call: TRBD1 (5 bases). Germline V gene sequence: CDR1 LGHDT, CDR2 YNNKEL (reference sequence). The CDR3 has 15 residues. V lost 5 bases to trimming and J lost 2 bases, with 13 bases between them. CDR3 region: CASSSWTRCNQPQHF. CDR3 sequence (DNA): TGTGCCAGCAGCTCATGGACAAGATGCAATCAGCCCCAGCATTTT.

CDR3 amino acids: CASSHTYNTEAFF. DNA for the CDR3: TGTGCCAGCAGCCATACATATAACACTGAAGCTTTCTTT. The chain uses TRBV27 and TRBJ1-1; no reliable D call. This CDR3 spans 13 amino acids. CDR1 is MNHEY, CDR2 SMNVEV, per germline (reference sequence). V was shortened by 6 bases and J by 2 bases, with 10 bases between the two germline ends.

The gene calls are TRBV7-9 and TRBJ2-5; D call uncertain. The length of the CDR3 is 12 residues. Trimming pared 5 bases from V and 2 bases from J, leaving 6 bases between. The germline V gene encodes CDR1 SEHNR and CDR2 FQNEAQ (reference sequence). The CDR3 sequence is CASSITQETQYF. CDR3 coding DNA: TGTGCCAGCAGCATAACACAAGAGACCCAGTACTTC.

The rearrangement uses TRBV7-9 and TRBJ1-2; TRBD1 is a possible D gene (6 bases). V was shortened by 3 bases and J by 9 bases, with 14 bases between the two germline ends. This CDR3 is built from 13 residues. In germline, CDR1 is SEHNR, CDR2 FQNEAQ (reference sequence). DNA of the CDR3: TGTGCCAGCAGCTTTACCGGGGGGCCGAGCTACACCTTC. Translating it yields CASSFTGGPSYTF.

V usage is TRBV7-9 and J usage is TRBJ2-1; 10 nucleotides line up with TRBD1. This CDR3 spans 16 amino acids. From germline, CDR1 is SEHNR and CDR2 FQNEAQ (reference sequence). After removal of 5 bases from V and 7 bases from J, the junction contained 11 bases not matched to a gene. The CDR3 protein is CASSLSPGQGKNEQFF. The CDR3 DNA reads TGTGCCAGCAGCCTATCTCCGGGACAGGGGAAAAATGAGCAGTTCTTC.

The chain links TRBV6-2 or TRBV6-3 to TRBJ1-1, with 8 bases that match TRBD1. V lost 0 bases, J lost 5 bases, and 5 bases stayed unmatched. The CDR3 runs 15 residues. The germline CDR1 and CDR2 sequences are MNHEY and SVGEGT. The chain's CDR3 is CASSYSQGAWTEAFF. DNA for the CDR3: TGTGCCAGCAGTTACTCGCAGGGGGCGTGGACTGAAGCTTTCTTT.

This clone was seen a single time. One end of the junction varies from germline; a read error may be responsible. The gene calls are TRBV19 and TRBJ1-5, with 7 bases lining up with TRBD1. The germline V gene encodes CDR1 LNHDA and CDR2 SQIVND (reference sequence). This CDR3 is built from 15 residues. CDR3 DNA: TGTGCCAGTAGTTTAGACAGGGCCGATGCTCAGCCCCAGCATTTT. Protein product: CASSLDRADAQPQHF.

This chain links TRBV19 with TRBJ2-3; 11 bases are shared with TRBD1. Per germline, CDR1 LNHDA and CDR2 SQIVND (reference sequence). CDR3 size: 15 residues. The V segment lost 5 bases and the J segment 4 bases; nucleotides outside the gene matches: 5. The CDR3 DNA is TGTGCCAGTAGTCAGGACAGGGGGCCAGCAGATACGCAGTATTTT. Residues: CASSQDRGPADTQYF.

This chain uses TRBV28 with TRBJ2-1; perhaps TRBD1 as D (6 bases). V gave up 5 bases and J gave up 0 bases, with 20 bases separating them. This CDR3 is built from 18 residues. CDR1 and CDR2 from the germline V gene are MDHEN and SYDVKM. The CDR3 DNA reads TGTGCCAGCAGTCTCCTATCCTTAAGGGGGATCTCCTACAATGAGCAGTTCTTC. Protein sequence: CASSLLSLRGISYNEQFF.